The clone carrying this TCR beta chain has just a few counts. The antigen is unknown. Time point meaning: week 23, last vaccination. With topical imiquimod, each dose of the vaccine consisted of 300 ug of mutant IDH1 20-mer peptide. Generated by immunoSEQ multiplex PCR, the TCRdb table keeps only in-frame clones and is missing some. In the table there are roughly 74,000 clones, over 75% of which are singletons. This specimen comes from a study of a mutant IDH1 vaccine in newly diagnosed glioma. Study-level background: Patients began vaccination 4-6 weeks after radiotherapy alone, or with temozolomide cycles. Most had both radiotherapy and temozolomide beforehand; others had only one. Of the patients given treatment, approximately 62% were male and 37.5% were female, and a mean age of around 41 years was recorded.

J gave up 7 bases and V 3 bases, and 9 bases lay outside the gene matches. The CDR3 has 15 residues. CDR1 is MNHEY, CDR2 SMNVEV, per germline (reference sequence). This clonotype was obtained from a man aged 25 to 40 with glioma. Some clones in this sample may be carry-over from other donors' samples. The source material was PBMCs, sampled from a glioma patient whose treatment included an IDH1 peptide vaccine. The chain combines TRBV27 with TRBJ1-2, with 9 bases aligning to TRBD1. The CDR3 DNA is TGTGCCAGCAGTTTCATGGGACAGGGATTGGGTGGCTACACCTTC. Its translation is CASSFMGQGLGGYTF.